The sequence of this T cell receptor beta chain was determined in a study of blood T cell repertoires in COVID-19. Per the study methods: Using reference gene primer amplification, nucleated cell counts were estimated. Clones were read by immunoSEQ multiplex PCR, and TCRdb kept only the in-frame ones, dropping some. V and J calls and clone size are copied from that table; D and trimming were computed from the DNA. This table has about 280,000 clones, just under 90% appearing once. This sequence originates from a woman aged 55 to 70 who had recovered from COVID-19. Input material: PBMCs or T cells enriched from blood (not recorded which).

The CDR3 here is CASSRPRGDNSPLHF. The DNA for the CDR3 is TGTGCCAGCAGCCGACCGCGCGGCGATAATTCACCCCTCCACTTT. This sequence joins TRBV5-6 and TRBJ1-6; D not certain. CDR3 size: 15 residues. Germline V gene lookup returns CDR1 SGHDT and CDR2 YYEEEE. Trimming shortened V by 4 bases and J by 5 bases, and 13 bases separated the two germline ends.